The rows below give T cell receptor beta chains drawn from one sample of a study of blood T cell repertoires in COVID-19. Using immunoSEQ multiplex PCR, the repertoire was profiled, and TCRdb retains in-frame clones only, with some absent. Seen here are 95,000 to 150,000 clones, about 80% observed once, and the top ten hold 20% to 30%. Sequencing was done on a sample of peripheral blood. These receptor sequences come from a human donor in a cohort sampled during active COVID-19. The CDR3 runs from the conserved cysteine through the conserved F or W. A D gene is named only where the DNA matches it firmly. Clone sizes are given selectively: once, few, many, or a class where the clone is expanded.

TGTGCCAGCAGCTTTCGACAGGGCGACAATGAGCAGTTCTTC	CASSFRQGDNEQFF	TRBV12-1	TRBJ2-1	14	once	-
TGTGCCAGCAGCTCAGGGGACAGGGCCACTGGAAACACCATATATTTT	CASSSGDRATGNTIYF	TRBV7-7	TRBJ1-3	16	few	TRBD1
TGTGCCAGCACCCCCCTCGCGGGTCTGGATACCGGCACGCAGTATTTT	CASTPLAGLDTGTQYF	TRBV27	TRBJ2-3	16	few	-
TGTGCCAGCAGCCCCCCGGGAGGGCCTGGGGAAGCTTTCTTT	CASSPPGGPGEAFF	TRBV7-9	TRBJ1-1	14	-	-
TGTGCCAGCAGTTACCAGCCAGGGGGCAATCAGCCCCAGCATTTT	CASSYQPGGNQPQHF	TRBV6-5	TRBJ1-5	15	-	-
TGTGCCAGCAGCTTGGCGGACTCAAGGGAGCAGTACTTC	CASSLADSREQYF	TRBV5-6	TRBJ2-7	13	-	-
TGCGCCAGCAGTTCGGGAGTGGAGAACATTCAGTACTTC	CASSSGVENIQYF	TRBV5-1	TRBJ2-4	13	-	-
TGCGCCAGCAGCTTGGGGCGGCGGGAGCTAACTGAGCAGTTCTTC	CASSLGRRELTEQFF	TRBV5-1	TRBJ2-1	15	-	TRBD2
TGTGCCAGCAGCCGGACAGGGGTGTACGAGCAGTACTTC	CASSRTGVYEQYF	TRBV7-2	TRBJ2-7	13	once	TRBD1
TGTGCCAGCAGTTTGACCCAGGGGGCTAATGAGCAGTTCTTC	CASSLTQGANEQFF	TRBV28	TRBJ2-1	14	-	TRBD1
TGTGCCACCAGCAGGGGAGGGCCCTTTTACAATGAGCAGTTCTTC	CATSRGGPFYNEQFF	TRBV15	TRBJ2-1	15	-	TRBD2
TGTGCCAGCAGCTTAAATCTAAATACAGATACGCAGTATTTT	CASSLNLNTDTQYF	TRBV7-9	TRBJ2-3	14	-	-